Listed below are T cell receptor beta chains from one sample, sequenced in a study of blood T cells in healthy people across ages. MiXCR was run by TCRdb on the 5' RACE reads, yielding one entry per CDR3 protein. The table records approximately 780,000 distinct CDR3 sequences, under 30% of them present only once. The same sample was also used in a study of T cells of mothers and their children.

Sample: blood. The receptors stem from a boy younger than 18 in good health. CDR3s include the opening cysteine and the closing phenylalanine or tryptophan. The order of the fields is clone size, D gene, J gene, V gene, CDR3 protein, CDR3 DNA. D genes are given only for firm matches. Some rows mark clone size as missing; the rest say once, few, many or name a class of expanded clone.

NA TRBD2 TRBJ2-4 TRBV24-1 CSYQGGVAKNIQYF TGTTCCTACCAGGGAGGGGTGGCCAAAAACATTCAGTACTTC
few TRBD2 TRBJ2-1 TRBV7-2 CASSWSGAGGNEQFF TGTGCCAGCAGCTGGAGCGGGGCCGGGGGCAATGAGCAGTTCTTC
NA NA TRBJ2-1 TRBV7-9 CASSLVRWTERGQYNEQFF TGTGCCAGCAGCTTAGTTCGTTGGACAGAGCGGGGCCAGTACAATGAGCAGTTCTTC
NA TRBD2 TRBJ2-5 TRBV28 CASSSRGEEETQYF TGTGCCAGCAGTTCGCGGGGGGAGGAGGAGACCCAGTACTTC
NA TRBD1 TRBJ2-7 TRBV5-1 CASSNIRDRGTYEQYF TGCGCCAGCAGCAATATTCGGGACAGGGGTACCTACGAGCAGTACTTC
NA NA TRBJ2-5 TRBV20-1 CSARDTRGQETQYF TGCAGTGCTAGAGATACCAGGGGCCAAGAGACCCAGTACTTC
few NA TRBJ2-3 TRBV6-1 CASRSGTDTQYF TGTGCCAGCAGGTCGGGAACAGATACGCAGTATTTT
few TRBD2 TRBJ2-2 TRBV7-3 CASSGLVPGELFF TGTGCCAGCAGCGGACTAGTCCCCGGGGAGCTGTTTTTT
NA TRBD1 TRBJ1-1 TRBV12-3/TRBV12-4 CASTRDRGALNTEAFF TGTGCCAGCACCCGGGACAGGGGCGCTTTGAACACTGAAGCTTTCTTT
NA NA TRBJ2-1 TRBV5-1 CASKGGSYNEQFF TGCGCCAGCAAGGGGGGCTCCTACAATGAGCAGTTCTTC
NA NA TRBJ2-5 TRBV7-9 CASSSLWGQALQYF TGTGCCAGCAGCTCCTTATGGGGGCAGGCCCTCCAGTACTTC
NA TRBD2 TRBJ2-7 TRBV7-6 CASSFGAGESYEQYF TGTGCCAGCAGCTTTGGAGCGGGGGAATCCTACGAGCAGTACTTC
NA NA TRBJ2-3 TRBV2 CASSEALTDTQYF TGTGCCAGCAGTGAAGCATTGACAGATACGCAGTATTTT
few NA TRBJ2-7 TRBV20-1 CSANRGVANEQYF TGCAGTGCTAACCGGGGAGTCGCCAACGAGCAGTACTTC
few NA TRBJ2-4 TRBV12-3/TRBV12-4 CASTSGVSKNIQYF TGTGCCAGCACCTCAGGGGTGTCCAAAAACATTCAGTACTTC
NA NA TRBJ2-3 TRBV28 CASMGQSIDTQYF TGTGCCAGCATGGGCCAAAGTATAGATACGCAGTATTTT
few TRBD1 TRBJ2-2 TRBV27 CASAGTGGTGELFF TGTGCCAGCGCCGGGACAGGGGGTACCGGGGAGCTGTTTTTT
NA NA TRBJ2-1 TRBV7-2 CASSLEGVRQFF TGTGCCAGCAGCTTAGAGGGGGTCCGGCAGTTCTTC
NA NA TRBJ2-1 TRBV2 CASSEGHNSYNEQFF TGTGCCAGCAGTGAGGGACACAACTCCTACAATGAGCAGTTCTTC
NA NA TRBJ2-1 TRBV30 CAWSVAWDRQFF TGTGCCTGGAGTGTGGCGTGGGACCGGCAGTTCTTC
few TRBD1 TRBJ2-1 TRBV20-1 CSAMQGALSYNEQFF TGCAGTGCGATGCAGGGGGCTTTATCCTACAATGAGCAGTTCTTC
NA NA TRBJ1-5 TRBV28 CASSLGGRANQPQHF TGTGCCAGCAGTTTAGGCGGTCGGGCAAATCAGCCCCAGCATTTT
NA NA TRBJ2-7 TRBV5-4 CASSRVGEGAYEQYF TGTGCCAGCAGCCGGGTAGGAGAGGGAGCCTATGAGCAGTACTTC
few TRBD2 TRBJ2-1 TRBV6-2/TRBV6-3 CASSYGSGGPTPQQFF TGTGCCAGCAGTTACGGGAGCGGGGGGCCAACTCCCCAGCAGTTCTTC
few TRBD1 TRBJ1-4 TRBV20-1 CSARRQGNEKLFF TGCAGTGCTAGGAGACAGGGGAATGAAAAACTGTTTTTT
few TRBD2 TRBJ2-7 TRBV12-3/TRBV12-4 CASREGGGAGEQYF TGTGCCAGCAGAGAAGGCGGGGGGGCAGGAGAGCAGTACTTC
few NA TRBJ2-7 TRBV21-1 CASSTRIPGTGSYEQYF TGTGCCAGCAGCACAAGGATCCCCGGGACAGGGTCCTACGAGCAGTACTTC
NA NA TRBJ2-7 TRBV4-1 CASSRVRDGDYEQYF TGCGCCAGCAGCCGGGTCCGTGACGGAGACTACGAGCAGTACTTC
few TRBD1 TRBJ2-7 TRBV27 CATRGLGQGTYEQYF TGTGCCACCCGAGGGCTGGGACAGGGGACCTACGAGCAGTACTTC
few TRBD2 TRBJ2-2 TRBV12-3/TRBV12-4 CASRGLAGNTGELFF TGTGCCAGCAGAGGACTAGCGGGAAACACCGGGGAGCTGTTTTTT
few TRBD1 TRBJ1-1 TRBV20-1 CSATQGVGSTEAFF TGCAGTGCTACCCAGGGGGTGGGGAGCACTGAAGCTTTCTTT
few NA TRBJ2-4 TRBV5-1 CASSFAGNIQYF TGCGCCAGCAGCTTCGCGGGAAACATTCAGTACTTC
few TRBD2 TRBJ2-1 TRBV9 CASSPLAGGSNEQFF TGTGCCAGCAGCCCCCTAGCGGGGGGGAGCAATGAGCAGTTCTTC